Each of the 21 T cell receptor beta chains below was sequenced from the same sample in a study of blood T cell repertoires in COVID-19. TCRdb's table, derived via immunoSEQ multiplex PCR, lists solely in-frame clones and lacks some. The sample has 200,000 or so clones, 88% seen once. Sequences were obtained from peripheral blood. These TCRs come from a man in his sixties or seventies with acute or convalescent COVID-19.

The V and J genes are TRBV7-2 and TRBJ2-3; 7 bases are shared with TRBD2. Germline CDR1 and CDR2: SGHTA and FQGNSA. J was trimmed by 1 base and V by 4 bases; bases with no gene match: 5. This CDR3 has 15 amino acids. DNA for the CDR3: TGTGCCAGCAGCTCTCGACTAGCCGGCACAGATACGCAGTATTTT. This sequence encodes CASSSRLAGTDTQYF.

This chain joins TRBV6-5 and TRBJ2-1, with 14 bases fitting TRBD2. The CDR3 spans 14 residues. The germline CDR1 and CDR2 sequences are MNHEY and SVGAGI. With 8 bases clipped from V and 9 bases from J, the junction kept 6 bases outside the gene matches. The CDR3 DNA reads TGTGCCAGCCAGGGACTAGCGGGAGCAGGTGAGCAGTTCTTC. Its protein product is CASQGLAGAGEQFF.

The rearrangement joins TRBV9 to TRBJ2-3, with D tentatively TRBD2 (5 bases). Germline CDR1 SGDLS, CDR2 YYNGEE. This CDR3 has 16 residues. V was clipped by 0 bases and J by 2 bases, with 13 bases between them. The DNA of the CDR3 is TGTGCCAGCAGCGTAGACGGGCGGGCCTACACAGATACGCAGTATTTT. This codes for CASSVDGRAYTDTQYF.

The chain carries TRBV5-1 and TRBJ2-2; tentative D call: TRBD1 (6 bases). CDR1 is SGHRS, CDR2 YFSETQ, per germline. Trimming shortened V by 0 bases and J by 4 bases, and 10 bases separated the two germline ends. The CDR3 runs 15 residues. CDR3 DNA sequence: TGCGCCAGCAGCTTGGTACAGGGTGGCACCGGGGAGCTGTTTTTT. This codes for CASSLVQGGTGELFF.

The chain couples TRBV2 to TRBJ2-2; D call uncertain. Per the germline V gene, CDR1 is SNHLY and CDR2 is FYNNEI. This CDR3 is 14 amino acids long. V was clipped by 7 bases and J by 5 bases, with 14 bases between them. CDR3 in DNA: TGTGCCAGCAAGGCTACTATGGGTACCGGGGAGCTGTTTTTT. As protein: CASKATMGTGELFF. The full variable domain, its missing parts supplied by reference TRBV2 and TRBJ2-2, is EPEVTQTPSHQVTQMGQEVILRCVPISNHLYFYWYRQILGQKVEFLVSFYNNEISEKSEIFDDQFSVERPDGSNFTLKIRSTKLEDSAMYFCASKATMGTGELFFGEGSRLTVL.

CDR3 DNA: TGTGCCAGCCGTGCGGGGTCGGGGTCGTTTGGCTACACCTTC. This gives the protein CASRAGSGSFGYTF. The V gene is TRBV3-1 (or the pseudogene TRBV3-2), the J gene TRBJ1-2; D is unresolved. V lost 8 bases to trimming and J lost 7 bases, with 20 bases between them. Germline V lookup: CDR1 LGHDT, CDR2 YNNKEL (reference sequence). This CDR3 is 14 amino acids long.

This rearrangement joins TRBV6-6 to TRBJ1-5, with D perhaps matching TRBD1 (5 bases). Trimming removed 4 bases from V and 8 bases from J, with 15 bases in between. This CDR3 spans 14 amino acids. Germline CDR1 is MNHNY and CDR2 is SVGAGI (reference sequence). Here the CDR3 reads CASSSQGGWEPQHF. The CDR3 DNA reads TGTGCCAGCAGTTCTCAGGGTGGATGGGAGCCCCAGCATTTT.

The chain links TRBV2 to TRBJ2-7, with D perhaps TRBD1 (5 bases). CDR3 length: 16 amino acids. The ends were cut back, 7 bases at V and 0 bases at J, with 19 bases in the middle. Germline lookup yields CDR1 SNHLY and CDR2 FYNNEI. The CDR3 nucleotides are TGTGCCAGCAAAATGTCACAGGTACTTACCTCCTACGAGCAGTACTTC. This sequence encodes CASKMSQVLTSYEQYF.

V gene TRBV5-1 combines with J gene TRBJ1-1; 9 nucleotides line up with TRBD1. CDR3 length equals 18 residues. After removal of 2 bases from V and 6 bases from J, the junction contained 17 bases not matched to a gene. Germline assignment: CDR1 SGHRS and CDR2 YFSETQ. The CDR3, as DNA: TGCGCCAGCAGCTTTCACCTTACAGGGGGCACTAGGAGCGCTGAAGCTTTCTTT. It encodes CASSFHLTGGTRSAEAFF.

V gene TRBV12-3 or TRBV12-4 combines with J gene TRBJ1-1; no clear D. This CDR3 comprises 12 residues. Between the trimmed V and J ends, which lost 8 bases and 6 bases, there was a span of 13 bases. This chain's CDR3 is CASRGVDAEAFF. DNA for the CDR3: TGTGCCAGCCGAGGCGTCGACGCTGAAGCTTTCTTT.

The rearrangement uses TRBV7-9 and TRBJ1-1; 11 nucleotides match TRBD1. Germline loops: CDR1 SEHNR, CDR2 FQNEAQ (reference sequence). This CDR3 is built from 18 residues. Trimming took 5 bases from V and 4 from J; bases not matched to a gene: 15. The CDR3 bases are TGTGCCAGCAGCCCTGGACAGGGGGCTAATCAAGGGGGCACTGAAGCTTTCTTT. Translated, it gives CASSPGQGANQGGTEAFF. The full variable domain, with the rest looked up from reference TRBV7-9 and TRBJ1-1, is DTGVSQNPRHKITKRGQNVTFRCDPISEHNRLYWYRQTLGQGPEFLTYFQNEAQLEKSRLLSDRFSAERPKGSFSTLEIQRTEQGDSAMYLCASSPGQGANQGGTEAFFGQGTRLTVV.

In this sample, this clone turned up a few times. This chain connects TRBV6-5 to TRBJ2-1, with D perhaps TRBD1 (6 bases). The CDR3 loop spans 15 amino acids. The ends were cut back, 2 bases at V and 1 base at J, with 9 bases in the middle. The germline gives CDR1 MNHEY, CDR2 SVGAGI. Here the CDR3 DNA reads TGTGCCAGCAGTTACGGTCAGGGGTCCTACAATGAGCAGTTCTTC. Translation: CASSYGQGSYNEQFF.

The chain uses TRBV9 and TRBJ2-1; 9 positions agree with TRBD2. Trimming removed 0 bases from V and 7 bases from J; junction bases left unmatched: 5. CDR1 is SGDLS, CDR2 YYNGEE, per germline. The CDR3 totals 15 residues. In nucleotides, the CDR3 is TGTGCCAGCAGCGTAGATAGCGGGAGTATGAATGAGCAGTTCTTC. Protein sequence: CASSVDSGSMNEQFF.

This sequence joins TRBV24-1 and TRBJ2-3, with a weak D call TRBD1 (6 bases). Germline-derived CDR1 and CDR2 are KGHDR and SFDVKD. CDR3 length: 14 amino acids. Deletions cut 5 bases from V and 4 bases from J, with 12 bases between. CDR3 loop: CATSGGGSSDTQYF. The DNA for the CDR3 is TGTGCCACCAGTGGAGGGGGTAGCTCAGATACGCAGTATTTT.

This rearrangement joins TRBV5-1 to TRBJ2-7; 13 nucleotides agree with TRBD2. Germline assignment: CDR1 SGHRS and CDR2 YFSETQ. The CDR3 spans 16 residues. The ends lost 4 bases at V and 0 bases at J; junction bases unmatched: 4. The DNA of the CDR3 is TGCGCCAGCAGCCCAAGGACTAGCGGGGGCTCCTACGAGCAGTACTTC. Translated: CASSPRTSGGSYEQYF.

V usage is TRBV6-1 and J usage is TRBJ1-2, with a weak D call TRBD1 (5 bases). Trimming cost V 3 bases and J 6 bases, with 11 bases left between them. This CDR3 region has 13 residues. The germline CDR1 and CDR2 sequences are MNHNS and SASEGT. CDR3 residues: CASSDLWGDGYTF. The CDR3 nucleotides read TGTGCCAGCAGTGATCTCTGGGGGGATGGCTACACCTTC.

This clone was detected a few times. The V and J genes are TRBV27 and TRBJ1-2, with a tentative D call TRBD1 (5 bases). This CDR3 has 15 amino acids. The V end lost 2 bases, the J end lost 1 base, and 11 bases lay between the germline ends. The germline V gene has CDR1 MNHEY and CDR2 SMNVEV (reference sequence). The chain's CDR3 is CASSLRQQGNYGYTF. Written as DNA, the CDR3 is TGTGCCAGCAGTTTAAGGCAGCAGGGTAACTATGGCTACACCTTC.

The rearrangement joins TRBV7-2 to TRBJ1-1; a weak D match, TRBD1 (5 bases). The germline V and J ends were trimmed by 5 bases and 6 bases, with 22 bases remaining between them. Germline V lookup: CDR1 SGHTA, CDR2 FQGNSA. This CDR3 has 16 amino acids. The CDR3 DNA reads TGTGCCAGCAGCCCCCGACCGGGGGGGACCAGCGCTGAAGCTTTCTTT. Translation: CASSPRPGGTSAEAFF.

The gene calls are TRBV19 and TRBJ1-1; 9 bases are a match to TRBD1. The V segment lost 5 bases and the J segment 0 bases; nucleotides outside the gene matches: 4. Germline values: CDR1 LNHDA, CDR2 SQIVND (reference sequence). The CDR3 spans 15 residues. This CDR3 is CASSRTGALNTEAFF. DNA of the CDR3: TGTGCCAGTAGTCGGACAGGGGCATTGAACACTGAAGCTTTCTTT.

This clone appeared once. The gene calls are TRBV6-5 and TRBJ2-2, with 12 bases aligning to TRBD2. The V segment lost 2 bases and the J segment 6 bases; nucleotides outside the gene matches: 4. The CDR3 is 16 residues long. Germline V gives CDR1 MNHEY, CDR2 SVGAGI. The CDR3 nucleotides are TGTGCCAGCAGTTACGTCGCTAGCGGGAGGGCCGGGGAGCTGTTTTTT. It codes for CASSYVASGRAGELFF.

The V call is TRBV6-1, the J call TRBJ2-5; no reliable D call. Trimming removed 2 bases at V and 1 base at J, with 26 bases between. The germline gives CDR1 MNHNS, CDR2 SASEGT. This CDR3 spans 20 amino acids. The CDR3, as DNA: TGTGCCAGCAGTGAATCAATCCCCGTCTTTGTAGCTGGGTCCCAAGAGACCCAGTACTTC. It specifies CASSESIPVFVAGSQETQYF.